This is a list of T cell receptor beta chains from one sample in a study of regulatory T cells in long-lasting Graves disease. TCRdb fed the multiplex PCR reads into MiXCR, producing one record per CDR3 protein. The sample consists of some 410,000 distinct CDR3 sequences, roughly 17% of them appearing once. Another study also made use of these data, one on T cells in Graves' hyperthyroidism and ophthalmopathy.

This material consisted of peripheral blood mononuclear cells (PBMCs), taken at new diagnosis, from a patient treated with antithyroid drugs. The receptors were gathered from a woman in her twenties or thirties with Graves disease. CDR3s include the opening cysteine and the closing phenylalanine or tryptophan. A D gene is named only where the DNA matches it firmly. The size field is filled for only some rows; it gives once, few, many or a size class.

clone size,V gene,D gene,J gene,CDR3 DNA,CDR3 protein
many,TRBV20-1,NA,TRBJ1-2,TGCAGTGCTAGAGATCTACGGTCCTATGGCTACACCTTC,CSARDLRSYGYTF
once,TRBV28,TRBD2,TRBJ2-3,TGTGCCAGCAGTATAGCGGGAGGGTATGGGAGCACAGATACGCAGTATTTT,CASSIAGGYGSTDTQYF
NA,TRBV6-1,NA,TRBJ1-1,TGTGCCACCCGGACAGTAAACACTGAAGCTTTCTTT,CATRTVNTEAFF
NA,TRBV9,NA,TRBJ2-1,TGTGCCAGCAGCTCTTGGACTGGATACAATGAGCAGTTCTTC,CASSSWTGYNEQFF
many,TRBV12-3/TRBV12-4,NA,TRBJ2-3,TGTGCCAGCAGTCCGGTCCCCCAGTACACAGATACGCAGTATTTT,CASSPVPQYTDTQYF
NA,TRBV15,NA,TRBJ1-3,TGTGCCACCGCCTTCGGGAGTCCTCGGTCTGGAAACACCATATATTTT,CATAFGSPRSGNTIYF
many,TRBV28,NA,TRBJ2-3,TGTGCCAGCAGTTTCACGGGAGCCACAGATACGCAGTATTTT,CASSFTGATDTQYF
few,TRBV25-1,TRBD1,TRBJ2-2,TGTGCCAGCCCCAGGGACAGGGCGAACGGGGAGCTGTTTTTT,CASPRDRANGELFF
NA,TRBV28,TRBD2,TRBJ2-2,TGTGCCAGCATACGGGAGGGGAGCGGGGAGCTGTTTTTT,CASIREGSGELFF
NA,TRBV19,TRBD1,TRBJ2-7,TGTGCCAGTACTCCGGGACAGTTAGTCTACGAGCAGTACTTC,CASTPGQLVYEQYF
NA,TRBV25-1,TRBD1,TRBJ2-3,TGTGCCAGCAGTGACCTAGGGGGGCAGGGGGCCGGAGATACGCAGTATTTT,CASSDLGGQGAGDTQYF
NA,TRBV6-2/TRBV6-3,NA,TRBJ2-4,TGTGCCAGCAGTACCAGGACTGTACTAGCCAAAAACATTCAGTACTTC,CASSTRTVLAKNIQYF
few,TRBV24-1,NA,TRBJ2-2,TGTGCCACCAGTGATCAGGGCAGCGCGAACACCGGGGAGCTGTTTTTT,CATSDQGSANTGELFF
many,TRBV7-2,NA,TRBJ2-1,TGTGCCAGCAGCTTAAGTGTGGGAAATGAGCAGTTCTTC,CASSLSVGNEQFF
NA,TRBV19,NA,TRBJ2-3,TGTGCCAGTACAGGCAGCGCTGCCAGCACAGATACGCAGTATTTT,CASTGSAASTDTQYF
NA,TRBV6-1,TRBD1,TRBJ1-1,TGTGCCAGCTTTCCCCGGACAGGGGAGGCTTTCTTT,CASFPRTGEAFF
many,TRBV20-1,NA,TRBJ2-7,TGCAGTGCCCTCGCCCGGGAGTGGTCCTACGAGCAGTACTTC,CSALAREWSYEQYF
many,TRBV28,TRBD1,TRBJ2-1,TGTGCCAGCAGTTCCGGGACAGGGTGGAATGAGCAGTTCTTC,CASSSGTGWNEQFF
many,TRBV6-5,NA,TRBJ2-1,TGTGCCAGCAGTTACTCGAAGGCGTGGGTCCTTGCCAACAATGAGCAGTTCTTC,CASSYSKAWVLANNEQFF
many,TRBV20-1,NA,TRBJ2-1,TGCAGTGCCGAGGGGGGGGTATCCTACAATGAGCAGTTCTTC,CSAEGGVSYNEQFF
many,TRBV7-2,NA,TRBJ1-1,TGTGCCAGCAGCCCTCGGTTCGGGGAGGCGAACACTGAAGCTTTCTTT,CASSPRFGEANTEAFF
many,TRBV11-2,NA,TRBJ2-7,TGTGCCAGCAGCCTTAGCGGCTCACCCTACGAGCAGTACTTC,CASSLSGSPYEQYF
many,TRBV6-2/TRBV6-3,TRBD1,TRBJ1-1,TGTGCCAGCAGTGGAACTCGGGGTACAGGGGGCGATCGGCAAGCTTTCTTT,CASSGTRGTGGDRQAFF
many,TRBV29-1,TRBD1,TRBJ1-2,TGCAGCGTTGAAGCCCCAGGGGGAGGAAGAGGCTACACCTTC,CSVEAPGGGRGYTF
many,TRBV11-3,TRBD1,TRBJ2-3,TGTGCCAGCAGCCACGGACAGGGCACAGATACGCAGTATTTT,CASSHGQGTDTQYF
many,TRBV20-1,NA,TRBJ1-5,TGCAGTGCTAGAGGACAGCTAAATCAGCCCCAGCATTTT,CSARGQLNQPQHF
NA,TRBV18,TRBD2,TRBJ2-5,TGTGCCAGCTCACCAGCAGACGCACTAGCGGTAGAGACCCAGTACTTC,CASSPADALAVETQYF
NA,TRBV5-4,TRBD2,TRBJ2-1,TGTGCCAGCAGCTTGATTGGGACTAGCAGATCCAATGAGCAGTTCTTC,CASSLIGTSRSNEQFF
many,TRBV20-1,TRBD1,TRBJ1-5,TGCAGTGCTAGAGGGGACGGGACAGTGAATCAGCCCCAGCATTTT,CSARGDGTVNQPQHF
many,TRBV12-3/TRBV12-4,NA,TRBJ1-4,TGTGCCAGCAGTTTATCGGGTCTGCCTGAAAAACTGTTTTTT,CASSLSGLPEKLFF
few,TRBV11-2,TRBD2,TRBJ2-3,TGTGCCAGCAGCTTGACTAGCGGGAGGGCCGGGTATTTT,CASSLTSGRAGYF
many,TRBV13,NA,TRBJ2-3,TGTGCCAGCAGCCAGCGTGGGAGTACTCGCACAGATACGCAGTATTTT,CASSQRGSTRTDTQYF
NA,TRBV29-1,NA,TRBJ2-3,TGCAGCGTTGAAGCCCCTGAAGATACGCAGTATTTT,CSVEAPEDTQYF
many,TRBV30,NA,TRBJ1-2,TGTGCCTGGAGTGTGGTTGGGGAAGGCTACACCTTC,CAWSVVGEGYTF
many,TRBV11-3,NA,TRBJ2-1,TGTGCCAGCAGCAGGCGGACGGGCTTTAGGGACCAAAATGAGCAGTTCTTC,CASSRRTGFRDQNEQFF
NA,TRBV28,NA,TRBJ2-7,TGTGCCAGCAGTCAATCGGTTAGCCATTCCTACGAGCAGTACTTC,CASSQSVSHSYEQYF
many,TRBV5-1,TRBD2,TRBJ2-4,TGCGCCAGCAGCTTGACGGGAGGGTACATTCAGTACTTC,CASSLTGGYIQYF
NA,TRBV20-1,NA,TRBJ1-2,TGCAGCACAGGTCCCCCTGGGGGTGGCTACACCTTC,CSTGPPGGGYTF
many,TRBV28,TRBD1,TRBJ1-2,TGTGCCAGCAGTACCGGGACAGGTCGGGCCCTGGACTATGGCTACACCTTC,CASSTGTGRALDYGYTF
many,TRBV7-2,TRBD1,TRBJ2-3,TGTGCCAGCAGCTTAGCGTGGGGACAGGGAGCAGATACGCAGTATTTT,CASSLAWGQGADTQYF
many,TRBV10-3,TRBD2,TRBJ2-3,TGTGCCATTCGACTAGCGGGAGTAGCAGATACGCAGTATTTT,CAIRLAGVADTQYF